The following is a T cell receptor beta chain sequence with its context. This table comes from immunoSEQ multiplex PCR, and its TCRdb copy is limited to in-frame clones, with some not included. The sample includes 110,000 to 150,000 clones, more than 70% of them seen just once. The CDR3 runs to 22 residues. Trimming stripped 6 bases from V and 0 bases from J, with 33 bases between. Germline CDR1 reads WNHNN; CDR2 reads SYGVQD (reference sequence). Sample time point: baseline pretreatment blood. The treatment: 15 Gy SBRT to primary tumor, nephrectomy 4 weeks later. This record belongs to a study of radiation and T cells in renal cell carcinoma.

This TCR was sampled from a woman between 50 and 59 years old with renal cell carcinoma. This sequence joins TRBV10-1 and TRBJ1-3, with D possibly matching TRBD1 (5 bases). The sample here was blood, taken from a patient whose treatment included radiotherapy and nephrectomy. Here the CDR3 DNA reads TGCGCCAGCAGCTCTACCGCCTGCTTGGACAACTACTACCCTTACTCTGGAAACACCATATATTTT. It yields the protein CASSSTACLDNYYPYSGNTIYF.